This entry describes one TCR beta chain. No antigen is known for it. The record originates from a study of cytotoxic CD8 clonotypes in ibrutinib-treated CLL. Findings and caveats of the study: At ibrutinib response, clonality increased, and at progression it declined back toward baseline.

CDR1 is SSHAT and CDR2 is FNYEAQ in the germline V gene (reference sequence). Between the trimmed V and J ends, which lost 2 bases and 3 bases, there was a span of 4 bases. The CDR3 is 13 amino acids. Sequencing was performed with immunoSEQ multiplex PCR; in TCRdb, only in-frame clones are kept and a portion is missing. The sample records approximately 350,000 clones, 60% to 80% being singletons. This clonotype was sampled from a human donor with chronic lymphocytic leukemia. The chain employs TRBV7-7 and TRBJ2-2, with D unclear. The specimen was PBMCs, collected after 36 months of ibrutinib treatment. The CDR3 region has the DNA TGTGCCAGCAGCTTACGAGACACCGGGGAGCTGTTTTTT. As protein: CASSLRDTGELFF.